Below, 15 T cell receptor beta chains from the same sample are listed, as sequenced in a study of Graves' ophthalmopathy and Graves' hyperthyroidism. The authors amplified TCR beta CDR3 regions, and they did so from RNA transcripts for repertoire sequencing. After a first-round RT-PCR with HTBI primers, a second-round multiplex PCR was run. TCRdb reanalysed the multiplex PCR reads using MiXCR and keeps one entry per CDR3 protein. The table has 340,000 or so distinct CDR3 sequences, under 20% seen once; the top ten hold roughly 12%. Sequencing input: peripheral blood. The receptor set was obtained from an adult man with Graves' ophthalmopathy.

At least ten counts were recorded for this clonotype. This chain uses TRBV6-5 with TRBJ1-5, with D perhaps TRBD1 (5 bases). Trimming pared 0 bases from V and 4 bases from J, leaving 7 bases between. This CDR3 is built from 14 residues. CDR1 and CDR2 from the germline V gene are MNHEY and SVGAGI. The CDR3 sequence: CASSYSRGNQPQHF. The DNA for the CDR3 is TGTGCCAGCAGTTACTCCCGGGGGAATCAGCCCCAGCATTTT.

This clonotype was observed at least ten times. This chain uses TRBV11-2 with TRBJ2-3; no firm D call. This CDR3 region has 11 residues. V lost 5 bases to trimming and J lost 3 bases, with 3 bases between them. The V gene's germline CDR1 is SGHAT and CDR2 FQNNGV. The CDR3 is CASSRTDTQYF. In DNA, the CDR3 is TGTGCCAGCAGCAGAACAGATACGCAGTATTTT.

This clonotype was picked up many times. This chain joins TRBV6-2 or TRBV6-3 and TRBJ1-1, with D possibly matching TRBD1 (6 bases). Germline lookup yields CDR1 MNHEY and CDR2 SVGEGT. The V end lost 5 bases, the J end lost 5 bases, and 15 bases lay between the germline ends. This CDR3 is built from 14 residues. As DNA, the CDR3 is TGTGCCAGCAGTACCACAGGGACGGCGACTGAAGCTTTCTTT. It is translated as CASSTTGTATEAFF.

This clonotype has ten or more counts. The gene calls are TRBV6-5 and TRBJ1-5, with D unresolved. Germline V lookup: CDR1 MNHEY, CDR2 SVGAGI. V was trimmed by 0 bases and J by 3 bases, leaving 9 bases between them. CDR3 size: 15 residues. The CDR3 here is CASSYSHGSNQPQHF. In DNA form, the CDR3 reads TGTGCCAGCAGTTACTCGCACGGTTCCAATCAGCCCCAGCATTTT.

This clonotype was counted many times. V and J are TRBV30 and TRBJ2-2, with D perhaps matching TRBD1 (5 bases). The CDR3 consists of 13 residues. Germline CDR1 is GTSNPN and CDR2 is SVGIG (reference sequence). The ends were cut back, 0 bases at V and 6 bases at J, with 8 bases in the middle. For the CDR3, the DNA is TGTGCCTGGAGTGTAGAAGGGGCCGGGGAGCTGTTTTTT. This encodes CAWSVEGAGELFF.

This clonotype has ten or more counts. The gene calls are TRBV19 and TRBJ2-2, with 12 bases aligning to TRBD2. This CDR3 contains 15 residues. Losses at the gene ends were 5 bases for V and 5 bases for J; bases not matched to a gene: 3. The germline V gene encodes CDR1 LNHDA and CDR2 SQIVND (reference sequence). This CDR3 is CASSAGLAGTGELFF. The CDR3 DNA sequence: TGTGCCAGTAGTGCCGGACTAGCGGGGACCGGGGAGCTGTTTTTT.

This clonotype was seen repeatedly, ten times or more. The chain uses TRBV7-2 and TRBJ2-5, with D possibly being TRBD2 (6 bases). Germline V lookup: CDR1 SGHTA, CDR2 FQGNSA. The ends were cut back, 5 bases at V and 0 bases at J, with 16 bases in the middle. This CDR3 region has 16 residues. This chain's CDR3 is CASSRELAPYQETQYF. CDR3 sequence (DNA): TGTGCCAGCAGCAGGGAACTAGCCCCGTACCAAGAGACCCAGTACTTC.

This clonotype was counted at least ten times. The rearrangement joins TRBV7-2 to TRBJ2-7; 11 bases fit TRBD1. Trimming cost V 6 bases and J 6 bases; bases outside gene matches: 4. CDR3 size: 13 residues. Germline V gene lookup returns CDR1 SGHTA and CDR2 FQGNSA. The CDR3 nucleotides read TGTGCCAGCAGACCCGGGACAGGGGGCGAGCAGTACTTC. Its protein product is CASRPGTGGEQYF. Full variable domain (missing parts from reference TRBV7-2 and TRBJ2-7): GAGVSQSPSNKVTEKGKDVELRCDPISGHTALYWYRQSLGQGLEFLIYFQGNSAPDKSGLPSDRFSAERTGGSVSTLTIQRTQQEDSAVYLCASRPGTGGEQYFGPGTRLTVT.

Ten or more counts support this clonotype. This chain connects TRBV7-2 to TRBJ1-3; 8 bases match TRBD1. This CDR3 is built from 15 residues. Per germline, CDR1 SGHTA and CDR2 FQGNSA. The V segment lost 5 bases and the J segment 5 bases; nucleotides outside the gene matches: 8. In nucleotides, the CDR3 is TGTGCCAGCAGCCCCGACAGGGGTGTCCGAAACACCATATATTTT. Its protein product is CASSPDRGVRNTIYF.

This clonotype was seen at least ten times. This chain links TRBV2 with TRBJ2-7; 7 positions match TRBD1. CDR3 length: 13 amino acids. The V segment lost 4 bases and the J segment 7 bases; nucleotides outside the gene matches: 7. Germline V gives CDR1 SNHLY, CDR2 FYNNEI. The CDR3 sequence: CASSGDSLLEQYF. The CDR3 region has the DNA TGTGCCAGCAGTGGGGACAGCCTTCTTGAGCAGTACTTC.

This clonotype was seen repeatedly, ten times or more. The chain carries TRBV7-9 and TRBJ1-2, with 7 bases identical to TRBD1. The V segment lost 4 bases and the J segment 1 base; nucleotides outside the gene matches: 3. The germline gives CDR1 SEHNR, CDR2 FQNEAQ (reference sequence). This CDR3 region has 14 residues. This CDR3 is CASSSDRVNYGYTF. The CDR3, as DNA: TGTGCCAGCAGCTCCGACAGGGTTAACTATGGCTACACCTTC.

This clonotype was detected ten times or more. CDR3 amino acids: CSVGVDSVSNEQYF. DNA of the CDR3: TGCAGCGTCGGAGTAGACAGTGTATCTAACGAGCAGTACTTC. This rearrangement joins TRBV29-1 to TRBJ2-7; TRBD1 is a possible D gene (5 bases). The CDR3 sequence is 14 residues long. Trimming shortened V by 6 bases and J by 5 bases, and 20 bases separated the two germline ends. The germline V gene has CDR1 SQVTM and CDR2 ANQGSEA.

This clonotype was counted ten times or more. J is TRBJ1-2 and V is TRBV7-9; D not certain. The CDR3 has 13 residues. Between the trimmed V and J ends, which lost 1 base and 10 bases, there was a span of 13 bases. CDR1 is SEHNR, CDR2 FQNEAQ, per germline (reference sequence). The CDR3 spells CASSLEVSAYYTF. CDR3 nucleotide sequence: TGTGCCAGCAGCTTAGAGGTGTCAGCTTACTACACCTTC. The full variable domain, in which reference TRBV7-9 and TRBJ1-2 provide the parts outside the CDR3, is DTGVSQNPRHKITKRGQNVTFRCDPISEHNRLYWYRQTLGQGPEFLTYFQNEAQLEKSRLLSDRFSAERPKGSFSTLEIQRTEQGDSAMYLCASSLEVSAYYTFGSGTRLTVV.

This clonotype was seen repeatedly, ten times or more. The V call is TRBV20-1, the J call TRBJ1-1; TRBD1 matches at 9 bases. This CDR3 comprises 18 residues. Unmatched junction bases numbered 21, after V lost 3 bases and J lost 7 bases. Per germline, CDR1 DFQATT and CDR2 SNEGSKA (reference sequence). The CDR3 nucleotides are TGCAGTGCTAGGGAAGAACCGGGACAGGGACTTAGTTGGGATGAAGCTTTCTTT. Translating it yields CSAREEPGQGLSWDEAFF.

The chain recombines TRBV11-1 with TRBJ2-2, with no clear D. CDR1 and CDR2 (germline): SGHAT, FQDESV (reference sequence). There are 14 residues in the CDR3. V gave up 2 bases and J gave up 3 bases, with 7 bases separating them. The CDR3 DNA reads TGTGCCAGCAGCTTATCGTCAGACACCGGGGAGCTGTTTTTT. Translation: CASSLSSDTGELFF.